This TCR beta chain was obtained from a study of T cells in localized non-small cell lung cancer. Study-wide points: Uninvolved adjacent lung showed peak T cell clonality, exceeding tumor. A median of 57 of the top 100 tumor clones appeared in adjacent lung, which was paired and uninvolved.

Germline V gives CDR1 SGHTA, CDR2 FQGNSA. Trimming left V 2 bases short and J 2 bases short, with 9 bases between. There are 14 residues in the CDR3. In the case of this clone: The antigen remains unidentified.

Using immunoSEQ multiplex PCR, the repertoire was profiled, and TCRdb retains in-frame clones only, with some absent. The repertoire holds approximately 28,000 clones, 80% to 90% seen once, with about 14% in the top ten. The rearrangement links TRBV7-2 to TRBJ1-1; D ambiguous. Sequenced here: peripheral blood, sampled before any cancer treatment. This receptor was obtained from a female donor older than 55 with stage II squamous cell lung carcinoma. The CDR3 nucleotides read TGTGCCAGCAGCTTATGGCAAGCAAACACTGAAGCTTTCTTT. It yields the protein CASSLWQANTEAFF.